These 27 T cell receptor beta chains came from one sample sequenced in a study of regulatory T cells in long-lasting Graves disease. As for time point: newly diagnosed GD, antithyroid drugs for less than 3 months. TCR sequences were obtained from RNA taken from PBMCs. TCR beta libraries were built with iRepertoire HTBI primers and Arm-PCR of CDR3 regions. TCRdb reprocessed the multiplex PCR reads via MiXCR and lists one record per CDR3 protein. The table has roughly 380,000 distinct CDR3 sequences, 16% seen once. This sample was shared with a second study, whose subject was T cells in Graves' hyperthyroidism and ophthalmopathy.

This material consisted of peripheral blood mononuclear cells (PBMCs), taken at new diagnosis, from a patient treated with antithyroid drugs. These receptors all stem from a middle-aged man with Graves disease.

There are many counts of this clonotype. The chain is built from TRBV5-1 and TRBJ2-7; 12 positions match TRBD2. The CDR3 contains 14 residues. The trim removed 2 bases at V and 5 bases at J, leaving 2 bases unmatched. CDR1 SGHRS and CDR2 YFSETQ come from the germline V gene. The CDR3 spells CASSFRTSGDEQYF. As DNA, the CDR3 is TGCGCCAGCAGCTTTAGGACTAGCGGGGACGAGCAGTACTTC.

This clonotype was seen a few times. The chain uses TRBV30 and TRBJ1-4; unclear D gene. Trimming took 4 bases from V and 0 from J, leaving 6 bases between them. From germline, CDR1 is GTSNPN and CDR2 SVGIG (reference sequence). CDR3 length: 13 amino acids. The CDR3 DNA sequence: TGTGCCTGGACAGCTTCAACTAATGAAAAACTGTTTTTT. This translates into CAWTASTNEKLFF.

This clonotype was observed at least ten times. The chain employs TRBV7-2 and TRBJ2-1; D perhaps matches TRBD2 (5 bases). The CDR3 length is 13 residues. Looked up from germline, CDR1 is SGHTA and CDR2 is FQGNSA. Trimming shortened V by 1 base and J by 10 bases, and 11 bases separated the two germline ends. The CDR3 nucleotides are TGTGCCAGCAGCTTAGATCGTGGCGGGGAGCAGTTCTTC. Its protein is CASSLDRGGEQFF.

This clonotype occurred many times. The rearrangement links TRBV7-2 to TRBJ2-2; possible D gene TRBD1, 6 bases. This CDR3 contains 14 residues. Trimming cost V 9 bases and J 3 bases, with 14 bases left between them. CDR1 is SGHTA and CDR2 is FQGNSA in the germline V gene. CDR3 bases: TGTGCCAGTCGTCAGGGGCCTTACACCGGGGAGCTGTTTTTT. This codes for CASRQGPYTGELFF.

The sample holds many counts of this clonotype. The chain employs TRBV7-6 and TRBJ2-3, with TRBD2 matching over 7 bases. In germline, CDR1 is SGHVS, CDR2 FNYEAQ. The CDR3 spans 18 residues. Unmatched junction bases numbered 20, after V lost 5 bases and J lost 6 bases. The CDR3 spells CASSPSPPSSGLGDTQYF. For the CDR3, the DNA is TGTGCCAGCAGCCCATCCCCCCCGTCTAGCGGCCTGGGGGATACGCAGTATTTT.

J is TRBJ1-4 and V is TRBV9; 7 bases are a match to TRBD1. The V and J ends lost 4 bases and 3 bases, in that order; junction bases with no gene match: 3. This CDR3 is built from 14 residues. The germline V gene has CDR1 SGDLS and CDR2 YYNGEE. The CDR3: CASSTQGANEKLFF. CDR3 nucleotide sequence: TGTGCCAGCAGCACCCAGGGGGCTAATGAAAAACTGTTTTTT. Complete variable domain (other parts from reference TRBV9 and TRBJ1-4): DSGVTQTPKHLITATGQRVTLRCSPRSGDLSVYWYQQSLDQGLQFLIQYYNGEERAKGNILERFSAQQFPDLHSELNLSSLELGDSALYFCASSTQGANEKLFFGSGTQLSVL.

This clonotype was detected many times. The chain combines TRBV18 with TRBJ2-1; D gene uncertain. The V and J ends lost 3 bases and 5 bases respectively, with 11 bases between them. There are 14 residues in the CDR3. In germline, CDR1 is KGHSH, CDR2 LQKENI. The CDR3 DNA sequence: TGTGCCAGCTCACCGCGCGTGGCAGACAATGAGCAGTTCTTC. Amino acid sequence: CASSPRVADNEQFF.

V and J are TRBV12-3 or TRBV12-4 and TRBJ2-5, with TRBD1 matching over 9 bases. Trimming cost V 5 bases and J 4 bases; bases outside gene matches: 5. The CDR3 is made up of 14 amino acids. The CDR3 coding sequence is TGTGCCAGCAGTAAGGGACAGGGAGTAGAGACCCAGTACTTC. Translated: CASSKGQGVETQYF.

Concerning this clonotype: Possible read error: a much larger clone is one base away. The chain combines TRBV29-1 with TRBJ2-5, with a tentative D call TRBD1 (5 bases). CDR1 and CDR2 (germline): SQVTM, ANQGSEA. The CDR3 loop spans 14 amino acids. CDR3 nucleotide sequence: TGCGGCGTTGAAGGGGCAGGGCTGGGAGAGACCCAGTACTTC. Protein product: CGVEGAGLGETQYF.

Comment on this clonotype: One base separates it from a far larger clone, so it is likely a read error. The chain combines TRBV9 with TRBJ2-7; 9 bases match TRBD1. Germline V lookup: CDR1 SGDLS, CDR2 YYNGEE. The CDR3 is 15 amino acids. Unmatched junction bases numbered 8, after V lost 2 bases and J lost 5 bases. CDR3 DNA sequence: TGTGCCAGCAGCGTGGGACAGGGAAGTAGTGACGAGCAGTACTTC. Amino acids: CASSVGQGSSDEQYF.

This clonotype came up many times. The genes are TRBV7-2 and TRBJ2-1; the match to TRBD2 covers 13 bases. The CDR3 contains 15 residues. Trimming took 5 bases from V and 6 from J; bases not matched to a gene: 4. Per the germline V gene, CDR1 is SGHTA and CDR2 is FQGNSA. This chain's CDR3 is CASSRTSGGANEQFF. CDR3 nucleotides: TGTGCCAGCAGCCGCACTAGCGGGGGGGCCAATGAGCAGTTCTTC.

This clonotype has a handful of counts. The final CDR3 position lacks the conserved phenylalanine or tryptophan, pointing to a likely read error. The chain carries TRBV5-1 and TRBJ2-7, with 12 bases identical to TRBD2. The CDR3 has 15 amino acids. Trimming took 6 bases from V and 2 from J; bases not matched to a gene: 6. Germline V gene data show CDR1 as SGHRS and CDR2 as YFSETQ. The CDR3 loop reads CASTNLAGGTYEQYL. The CDR3 nucleotides read TGCGCCAGCACCAATCTAGCGGGGGGGACCTACGAGCAGTACTTA.

V and J are TRBV7-9 and TRBJ2-7, with D perhaps given as TRBD1 or TRBD2 (5 bases each). The CDR3 has 15 amino acids. Germline V gene lookup returns CDR1 SEHNR and CDR2 FQNEAQ (reference sequence). The V end lost 1 base, the J end lost 5 bases, and 15 bases lay between the germline ends. The CDR3 DNA follows: TGTGCCAGCAGCTTAGTTAGGTCGAGGGGAAACGAGCAGTACTTC. This translates into CASSLVRSRGNEQYF. The full variable domain, its missing parts supplied by reference TRBV7-9 and TRBJ2-7, is DTGVSQNPRHKITKRGQNVTFRCDPISEHNRLYWYRQTLGQGPEFLTYFQNEAQLEKSRLLSDRFSAERPKGSFSTLEIQRTEQGDSAMYLCASSLVRSRGNEQYFGPGTRLTVT.

This clonotype was detected only a few times. This chain joins TRBV18 and TRBJ2-4; possible D gene TRBD1, 6 bases. The germline V gene has CDR1 KGHSH and CDR2 LQKENI. V was cut by 1 base and J by 0 bases, with 10 bases left in between. This CDR3 is built from 16 residues. Written as DNA, the CDR3 is TGTGCCAGCTCACCACAGGACAGAATAGCCAAAAACATTCAGTACTTC. Translated: CASSPQDRIAKNIQYF.

In DNA, the CDR3 is TGCAGTGCTAGAGAAGGGACTAGCGGGGGGCCCGAGCAGTACTTC. This gives the protein CSAREGTSGGPEQYF. The chain is built from TRBV20-1 and TRBJ2-7, with 15 bases matching TRBD2. This CDR3 spans 15 amino acids. Germline values: CDR1 DFQATT, CDR2 SNEGSKA (reference sequence). V dropped 0 bases and J dropped 6; count of bases not matched to a gene: 3.

Details on this clonotype: It differs at one base from a far larger clone, so likely a read error. The CDR3 DNA follows: TGTGCCGGCAGCCGGTCCCCCCCAGAGACCCAGTACTTC. Its protein product is CAGSRSPPETQYF. V and J are TRBV7-2 and TRBJ2-5, with unresolved D. The CDR3 runs to 13 residues. Germline CDR1 reads SGHTA; CDR2 reads FQGNSA.

This clonotype appeared many times. J is TRBJ1-1 and V is TRBV3-1; 7 bases align to TRBD1. CDR3 size: 15 residues. Germline-derived CDR1 and CDR2 are LGHDT and YNNKEL (reference sequence). The trim removed 0 bases at V and 4 bases at J, leaving 5 bases unmatched. The CDR3 here is CASSQDGRGGTEAFF. CDR3 nucleotide sequence: TGTGCCAGCAGCCAAGATGGCAGGGGGGGCACTGAAGCTTTCTTT.

There are many counts of this clonotype. The rearrangement links TRBV6-9 to TRBJ2-7, with D unclear. CDR3 length equals 12 residues. Trimming cost V 3 bases and J 5 bases, with 8 bases left between them. CDR1 is MNHGY, CDR2 SVAAGI, per germline. CDR3 in amino acids: CASSYSNNEQYF. The DNA of the CDR3 is TGTGCCAGCAGTTACAGTAACAACGAGCAGTACTTC.

The rearrangement uses TRBV20-1 and TRBJ2-3, with 16 bases lining up with TRBD2. Germline V CDR1 and CDR2: DFQATT, SNEGSKA (reference sequence). The V segment lost 5 bases and the J segment 6 bases; nucleotides outside the gene matches: 5. The CDR3 is 15 residues long. The CDR3 sequence: CSAEGLAGGVDTQYF. The CDR3 region has the DNA TGCAGTGCTGAGGGACTAGCGGGGGGGGTTGATACGCAGTATTTT.

The chain recombines TRBV18 with TRBJ1-2, with TRBD1 matching over 7 bases. The ends lost 1 base at V and 2 bases at J; junction bases unmatched: 1. The CDR3 is 14 residues long. From germline, CDR1 is KGHSH and CDR2 LQKENI. CDR3 residues: CASSPLGQNYGYTF. In DNA, the CDR3 is TGTGCCAGCTCACCACTGGGACAGAACTATGGCTACACCTTC.

Concerning this clonotype itself: A read error may explain this, as a much larger clone is one base away. The chain combines TRBV5-1 with TRBJ2-5; 8 nucleotides agree with TRBD2. V lost 3 bases, J lost 11 bases, and 12 bases stayed unmatched. Germline CDR1 reads SGHRS; CDR2 reads YFSETQ. CDR3 length equals 14 residues. CDR3 protein: CASSSGLGANEQYF. CDR3 nucleotide sequence: TGCGCCAGCAGCTCGGGACTAGGTGCCAATGAGCAGTACTTC.

The sample holds many counts of this clonotype. V gene TRBV19 combines with J gene TRBJ2-7, with 9 bases fitting TRBD2. V dropped 2 bases and J dropped 1; count of bases not matched to a gene: 3. The CDR3 totals 15 residues. Germline lookup yields CDR1 LNHDA and CDR2 SQIVND (reference sequence). CDR3 in DNA: TGTGCCAGTAGTATAATAAGCGGGGGGTCCTACGAGCAGTACTTC. Its protein is CASSIISGGSYEQYF.

The table lists this clonotype with many counts. The CDR3 region has the DNA TGTGCCAGCAGCGCACCTACAGGGAGCTCCTACAATGAGCAGTTCTTC. It is translated as CASSAPTGSSYNEQFF. This sequence joins TRBV9 and TRBJ2-1, with a possible D match to TRBD1 (6 bases). This CDR3 has 16 residues. Germline V CDR1 and CDR2: SGDLS, YYNGEE. V was cut by 3 bases and J by 0 bases, with 13 bases left in between.

This clonotype was found many times. The V and J genes are TRBV20-1 and TRBJ2-7; D may correspond to TRBD1 or TRBD2 (5 bases each). The CDR3 extends over 12 amino acids. CDR1 DFQATT and CDR2 SNEGSKA come from the germline V gene (reference sequence). The V and J ends lost 6 bases and 3 bases respectively, with 12 bases between them. The CDR3 bases are TGCAGTGCCCGGGACCGGATCTACGAGCAGTACTTC. Protein: CSARDRIYEQYF.

This clonotype was found many times. The chain recombines TRBV4-2 with TRBJ1-5, with TRBD1 as a possible D gene (5 bases). The CDR3 contains 15 residues. V dropped 4 bases and J dropped 2 bases, with 12 bases sitting between them. Per germline, CDR1 LGHNA and CDR2 YNFKEQ. Written as DNA, the CDR3 is TGTGCCAGCAGCCTAGGGGTTTCGGGCAATCAGCCCCAGCATTTT. Protein: CASSLGVSGNQPQHF.

This chain links TRBV4-3 with TRBJ1-4; D remains unclear. The germline gives CDR1 LGHNA, CDR2 YSLEER. The CDR3 runs 15 residues. Trimming removed 0 bases at V and 7 bases at J, with 12 bases between. The CDR3 protein is CASSQDRRSSEKLFF. CDR3 nucleotides: TGCGCCAGCAGCCAAGATCGGCGAAGTAGTGAAAAACTGTTTTTT.

The gene calls are TRBV28 and TRBJ2-2, with 7 bases lining up with TRBD2. V lost 10 bases and J lost 4; bases outside the gene matches: 15. This CDR3 region has 16 residues. Germline-derived CDR1 and CDR2 are MDHEN and SYDVKM. This CDR3 reads CAILSRGVRGTGELFF. The DNA of the CDR3 is TGTGCCATCTTATCTCGGGGGGTACGTGGCACCGGGGAGCTGTTTTTT.